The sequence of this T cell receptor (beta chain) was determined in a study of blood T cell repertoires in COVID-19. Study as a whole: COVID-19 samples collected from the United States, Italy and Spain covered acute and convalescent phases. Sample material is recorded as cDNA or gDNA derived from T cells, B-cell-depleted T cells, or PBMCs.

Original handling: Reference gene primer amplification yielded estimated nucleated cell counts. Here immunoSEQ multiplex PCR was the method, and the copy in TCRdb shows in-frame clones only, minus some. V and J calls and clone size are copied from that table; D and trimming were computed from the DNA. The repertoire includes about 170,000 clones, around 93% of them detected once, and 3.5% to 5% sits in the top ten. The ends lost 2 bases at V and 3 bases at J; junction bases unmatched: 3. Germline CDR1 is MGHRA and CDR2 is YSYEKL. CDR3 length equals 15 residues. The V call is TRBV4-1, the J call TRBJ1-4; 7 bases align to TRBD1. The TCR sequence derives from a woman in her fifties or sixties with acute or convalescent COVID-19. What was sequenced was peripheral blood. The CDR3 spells CASSQSGTANEKLFF. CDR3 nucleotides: TGCGCCAGCAGCCAATCAGGGACAGCTAATGAAAAACTGTTTTTT.